This is a list of T cell receptor beta chains from one sample in a study of early stage breast cancer tumors. The method was immunoSEQ multiplex PCR; TCRdb's version includes in-frame clones alone and lacks a portion of them. This sample has about 46,000 clones; just under 80% occur once, and the top ten carry under 4.5%. Sequencing used blood. The receptor source for this set is a person aged 35-55 years with breast cancer. The CDR3 runs from the conserved cysteine through the conserved F or W. The D gene is left open where the match is weak. Size is omitted from some rows. Given values are once, few, many or a class for expanded clones.

>15|-|once|TRBJ2-2|TRBV5-1
CASRANSLNTGELFF
TGCGCCAGCAGGGCCAACTCCTTGAACACCGGGGAGCTGTTTTTT
>13|-|-|TRBJ2-3|TRBV7-3
CASSLDSTDTQYF
TGTGCCAGCAGCTTAGATAGCACAGATACGCAGTATTTT
>13|-|-|TRBJ2-5|TRBV7-2
CASSKIQGETQYF
TGTGCCAGCAGCAAAATTCAGGGGGAGACCCAGTACTTC
>16|-|-|TRBJ1-1|TRBV30
CAWSVPGRTMNTEAFF
TGTGCCTGGAGTGTACCGGGACGGACGATGAACACTGAAGCTTTCTTT
>17|TRBD2|-|TRBJ2-7|TRBV6-4
CASSDSKLAGSYYEQYF
TGTGCCAGCAGTGACTCGAAACTAGCGGGGTCCTACTACGAGCAGTACTTC
>13|-|few|TRBJ1-4|TRBV23-1
CASSIPGNEKLFF
TGCGCCAGCAGTATCCCGGGAAATGAAAAACTGTTTTTT
>11|TRBD2|few|TRBJ2-5|TRBV29-1
CIAREGETQYF
TGCATAGCCCGGGAGGGGGAGACCCAGTACTTC
>15|TRBD2|-|TRBJ2-5|TRBV15
CATSRAAGVPETQYF
TGTGCCACCAGCAGAGCGGCGGGAGTCCCGGAGACCCAGTACTTC
>14|TRBD1|-|TRBJ1-2|TRBV2
CASSEQGAKYGYTF
TGTGCCAGCAGTGAGCAGGGGGCAAAGTATGGCTACACCTTC
>14|-|-|TRBJ2-7|TRBV28
CASSSPGLSYEQYF
TGTGCCAGCAGCTCTCCGGGCCTCTCCTACGAGCAGTACTTC
>16|-|-|TRBJ2-7|TRBV27
CASRMKVTGTRGEQYF
TGTGCCAGCAGAATGAAGGTTACAGGAACGAGGGGCGAGCAGTACTTC
>16|TRBD2|-|TRBJ2-2|TRBV6-5
CASSYGLAGLVGELFF
TGTGCCAGCAGTTACGGACTAGCGGGACTTGTCGGGGAGCTGTTTTTT
>13|-|-|TRBJ1-2|TRBV6-1
CASSEADTYGYTF
TGTGCCAGCAGTGAAGCAGACACCTATGGCTACACCTTC
>14|TRBD1|-|TRBJ1-1|TRBV5-1
CASSSGQPNTEAFF
TGCGCCAGCAGCTCGGGACAGCCGAACACTGAAGCTTTCTTT
>15|TRBD1|-|TRBJ1-5|TRBV6-6
CASSSHRDRDQPQHF
TGTGCCAGCAGCTCCCACCGGGACAGAGATCAGCCCCAGCATTTT
>12|-|-|TRBJ2-1|TRBV5-4
CASSPAGNEQFF
TGTGCCAGCAGCCCAGCGGGCAATGAGCAGTTCTTC
>14|-|-|TRBJ1-1|TRBV10-3
CAISDRATNTEAFF
TGTGCCATCAGTGACAGGGCTACGAACACTGAAGCTTTCTTT
>14|-|-|TRBJ2-5|TRBV18
CASSPSTAQETQYF
TGTGCCAGCTCACCAAGTACTGCCCAAGAGACCCAGTACTTC
>16|TRBD2|-|TRBJ2-3|TRBV6-6
CAAAGGTSGRADTQYF
TGTGCCGCCGCCGGAGGGACTAGCGGGAGGGCAGATACGCAGTATTTT
>15|-|-|TRBJ2-5|TRBV9
CASSVAYSRQETQYF
TGTGCCAGCAGCGTAGCCTACTCGCGCCAAGAGACCCAGTACTTC
>12|-|-|TRBJ2-7|TRBV21-1
CASRHRSYEQYF
TGTGCCAGCCGACATCGCTCCTACGAGCAGTACTTC
>15|-|-|TRBJ1-5|TRBV6-1
CASRLSVRSNQPQHF
TGTGCCAGCAGGTTATCAGTCAGATCTAATCAGCCCCAGCATTTT
>17|-|-|TRBJ1-2|TRBV30
CAWSVLDSAAGGYGYTF
TGTGCCTGGAGTGTACTAGACAGCGCCGCTGGTGGGTATGGCTACACCTTC
>16|-|-|TRBJ1-1|TRBV5-8
CASSSWTPSLNTEAFF
TGTGCCAGCAGCTCTTGGACCCCGTCCTTGAACACTGAAGCTTTCTTT
>17|-|-|TRBJ2-3|TRBV2
CASSVLQGSTDTDTQYF
TGTGCCAGCAGTGTACTGCAGGGGTCGACCGACACAGATACGCAGTATTTT
>11|-|-|TRBJ2-7|TRBV30
CAWTQSYEQYF
TGTGCCTGGACCCAGTCCTACGAGCAGTACTTC
>14|TRBD2|-|TRBJ2-7|TRBV29-1
CSVAGTTSSYEQYF
TGCAGCGTAGCCGGGACTACCAGCTCCTACGAGCAGTACTTC
>16|-|-|TRBJ2-1|TRBV30
CAWSPTGTTNYGEQFF
TGTGCCTGGAGTCCTACAGGGACCACAAACTACGGTGAGCAGTTCTTC
>12|-|-|TRBJ1-4|TRBV30
CAWSVKGEKLFF
TGTGCCTGGAGTGTTAAGGGGGAAAAACTGTTTTTT
>14|-|-|TRBJ2-7|TRBV10-3
CAISESPGRGEQYF
TGTGCCATCAGTGAGTCACCGGGTAGGGGCGAGCAGTACTTC
>11|-|-|TRBJ1-2|TRBV20-1
CSAKSGAGYTF
TGCAGTGCTAAGTCAGGGGCCGGCTACACCTTC
>14|TRBD1|-|TRBJ2-5|TRBV6-5
CASSPPGQQETQYF
TGTGCCAGCAGTCCACCGGGACAGCAAGAGACCCAGTACTTC
>14|-|-|TRBJ2-1|TRBV29-1
CSATDWSQHNEQFF
TGCAGCGCCACCGACTGGAGTCAACACAATGAGCAGTTCTTC
>15|TRBD1|-|TRBJ2-3|TRBV7-9
CASSLVQGAADTQYF
TGTGCCAGCAGCTTAGTCCAGGGGGCTGCAGATACGCAGTATTTT
>13|TRBD1|-|TRBJ2-1|TRBV10-3
CATGQGNDNEQFF
TGTGCCACCGGACAGGGGAACGACAATGAGCAGTTCTTC
>16|TRBD2|-|TRBJ2-3|TRBV25-1
CASSEWTSGTAGTQYF
TGTGCCAGCAGTGAATGGACTAGCGGGACTGCAGGGACGCAGTATTTT
>15|TRBD2|-|TRBJ2-3|TRBV4-1
CASSLSGKGPDTQYF
TGCGCCAGCAGCCTTAGCGGGAAGGGTCCAGATACGCAGTATTTT
>16|TRBD2|-|TRBJ2-4|TRBV5-5
CASSLVAGGPGNIQYF
TGTGCCAGCAGCTTGGTAGCGGGAGGACCAGGGAACATTCAGTACTTC
>11|-|-|TRBJ2-2|TRBV7-9
CASSPNGELFF
TGTGCCAGCAGCCCGAACGGGGAGCTGTTTTTT
>14|-|-|TRBJ1-5|TRBV19
CASSRAGGNQPQHF
TGTGCCAGTAGTAGAGCAGGGGGCAATCAGCCCCAGCATTTT
>19|TRBD1|once|TRBJ2-6|TRBV5-1
CASSLWKGQELSGANVLTF
TGCGCCAGCAGCTTGTGGAAGGGACAGGAGCTCTCTGGGGCCAACGTCCTGACTTTC
>15|-|-|TRBJ1-2|TRBV5-4
CASSLTDTPNYGYTF
TGTGCCAGCAGCCTCACAGATACGCCGAATTATGGCTACACCTTC
>13|-|-|TRBJ2-1|TRBV7-9
CASSEELDNEQFF
TGTGCCAGCAGCGAAGAGCTTGACAATGAGCAGTTCTTC
>17|TRBD2|-|TRBJ2-1|TRBV19
CASSIPTSGRLYNEQFF
TGTGCCAGTAGTATCCCGACTAGCGGGAGGTTATACAATGAGCAGTTCTTC